Sequencing of this T cell receptor beta chain was carried out in a study of blood T cell repertoires in COVID-19 (TCRdb year 2020). Broadly, across the study: Samples from collaborators originated in the United States, Italy and Spain and spanned both the acute and convalescent phases of COVID-19. The material from the prospective study consisted of cDNA or gDNA derived from T cells, B-cell-depleted T cells, or PBMCs. The dataset comprised deeply sampled blood TCRbeta repertoires from subjects exposed to, actively infected with, or recovered from COVID-19. The repertoires were released in a freely available public database intended as a resource for research on the immune response to SARS-CoV-2. The samples were drawn from the first 160 participants of the ongoing ImmuneRACE study and from under 1,500 subjects provided by 6 global collaborators. Sample metadata almost always included a de-identified subject ID, COVID-19 status, age in years and sex. Where HLA class I and class II types were available, the types were taken from metadata supplied by the sample provider, not from assay-based typing. General study outcomes and caveats: The quantity of clinical and demographic metadata differed by source and by participant and was supplied without curation.

Points on this clone: Its antigen specificity is not known. It has no much larger one-base neighbor in the sample; base qualities were not kept.

Whole blood was collected in K2EDTA tubes by collaborating institutions according to the institutions' own protocols. For TCRbeta analysis, collaborators shipped samples in one of three forms: frozen whole blood, isolated PBMCs, or DNA extracted from either of those sample types. The CDR3 measures 14 amino acids from cysteine to phenylalanine. The only DNA kept is the CDR3, 42 bases in frame from the first base. Per the germline V gene, MGHRA is the CDR1 and YSYEKL is the CDR2. A distance of 9 bases separates the germline ends of V and J, which lose 1 base and 4 bases respectively. TCRbeta CDR3 regions were amplified from genomic DNA by means of the immunoSEQ Assay, a bias-controlled multiplex PCR. For the original study's pipeline: Nucleated cell counts per sample were estimated from amplification of reference gene primers within the assay. Sequence reads were collapsed and filtered to measure the absolute abundance of every unique TCRbeta CDR3 rearrangement. For each sample, productive Simpson clonality was calculated as the square root of Simpson's diversity index over productive rearrangements. TCRdb took this table from immuneACCESS and kept in-frame rearrangements with V and J called. Such tables lack part of the clones; where checked against another copy, unresolved V genes explain under half of the gap, and the rest is unexplained. From that table come the V and J calls and clone size; the DNA was used to work out D and trimming. The sample table shows some 120,000 clones, and more than 75% are seen once. The ten largest make up over 1.5% of the sample.

The sample taken for sequencing was peripheral blood. The sequence is built from TRBV4-1 and TRBJ2-3, with the D gene call left open. The sequence derives from a human donor in a cohort sampled during active COVID-19. The base sequence is TGCGCCAGCAGCCAAGGCGGCTCCCCAGATACGCAGTATTTT. Its coded protein is CASSQGGSPDTQYF.